This TCR beta chain originates from a study of PD-1 blockade in classical Hodgkin lymphoma. Trimming left V 5 bases short and J 4 bases short, with 13 bases between. The length of the CDR3 is 14 residues. Germline-derived CDR1 and CDR2 are SNHLY and FYNNEI. Notes on this clone: Its specificity is not known.

In every patient, relapse followed autologous stem cell transplantation, while exposure to brentuximab vedotin differed. CD4+ T cells were purified from thawed PBMCs by negative selection. Regarding the study as a whole: Newly diagnosed patients had baseline TCR diversity that was reportedly lower than that of healthy donors.

The data were produced by immunoSEQ multiplex PCR, yet TCRdb's version contains in-frame clones alone and is incomplete. Among 7,500 to 8,000 clones, roughly 89% were seen once, and the ten largest hold more than 1.5%. The TCR originated in a human donor with classical Hodgkin lymphoma. This specimen was CD4+ T cells from blood, taken at baseline. The chain carries TRBV2 and TRBJ2-3, with D possibly being TRBD2 (6 bases). The CDR3 nucleotides read TGTGCCAGCAGTTACCGGCCGGGGGCAGATACGCAGTATTTT. It is translated as CASSYRPGADTQYF.